These 19 T cell receptor beta chains came from one sample sequenced in a study of T cell responses to AZD1222 COVID-19 vaccine. The protocol was immunoSEQ multiplex PCR, while the TCRdb copy is restricted to in-frame clones and leaves out a portion. This table holds about 86,000 clones, roughly 80% found once. The sample here was peripheral blood, taken on day 0 of AZD1222 vaccination. These receptors came from an adult in good health.

A few counts support this clone. The chain has TRBV7-2 and TRBJ1-5; tentatively, D is TRBD1 (6 bases). V was shortened by 5 bases and J by 7 bases, with 15 bases between the two germline ends. CDR3 length: 14 amino acids. Germline V gives CDR1 SGHTA, CDR2 FQGNSA. CDR3 DNA sequence: TGTGCCAGCAGCCTCTTCAGGGGCGGCCAGCCCCAGCATTTT. Protein product: CASSLFRGGQPQHF.

This clone was recorded once. The V call is TRBV12-3 or TRBV12-4, the J call TRBJ2-5, with unresolved D. The CDR3 is 12 residues long. V gave up 3 bases and J gave up 5 bases, with 7 bases separating them. The DNA of the CDR3 is TGTGCCAGCAGTTTCTCTTCGGAGACCCAGTACTTC. Translation gives CASSFSSETQYF.

V usage is TRBV7-2 and J usage is TRBJ1-6, with D unclear. Trimming took 3 bases from V and 6 from J, leaving 9 bases between them. Germline values: CDR1 SGHTA, CDR2 FQGNSA. This CDR3 is built from 14 residues. The DNA for the CDR3 is TGTGCCAGCAGCTTTCGACGGGGTAATTCACCCCTCCACTTT. This sequence encodes CASSFRRGNSPLHF.

The chain carries TRBV28 and TRBJ1-6; 10 positions agree with TRBD1. With 2 bases clipped from V and 9 bases from J, the junction kept 4 bases outside the gene matches. In germline, CDR1 is MDHEN, CDR2 SYDVKM. This CDR3 is built from 15 residues. This CDR3 reads CASSLGTGERSPLHF. The CDR3 coding sequence is TGTGCCAGCAGTTTAGGGACAGGGGAGCGTTCACCCCTCCACTTT.

This clone appeared once. The rearrangement links TRBV28 to TRBJ2-2; D gene uncertain. The CDR3 has 15 residues. V shed 2 bases and J shed 4 bases, with 11 bases lying between them. Per the germline V gene, CDR1 is MDHEN and CDR2 is SYDVKM. The CDR3 spells CASSLGTLTTGELFF. The CDR3 nucleotides are TGTGCCAGCAGTTTAGGAACATTAACCACCGGGGAGCTGTTTTTT.

The chain links TRBV6-5 to TRBJ2-5, with D perhaps matching TRBD1 or TRBD2 (5 bases each). V dropped 3 bases and J dropped 1 base, with 15 bases sitting between them. The CDR3 totals 16 residues. Germline V gene sequence: CDR1 MNHEY, CDR2 SVGAGI. CDR3 residues: CASSYGDVPTQETQYF. DNA of the CDR3: TGTGCCAGCAGTTATGGGGACGTACCGACCCAAGAGACCCAGTACTTC.

The chain uses TRBV6-1 and TRBJ1-1, with 7 positions matching TRBD1. Trimming cost V 6 bases and J 0 bases; bases outside gene matches: 7. Germline V CDR1 and CDR2: MNHNS, SASEGT. CDR3 length: 15 residues. CDR3 region: CASRTGNTMNTEAFF. The CDR3 DNA follows: TGTGCCAGCAGGACAGGGAATACCATGAACACTGAAGCTTTCTTT.

This chain joins TRBV7-2 and TRBJ2-7; 8 positions match TRBD2. Germline CDR1 reads SGHTA; CDR2 reads FQGNSA. V was clipped by 4 bases and J by 0 bases; unmatched bases: 5. This CDR3 spans 15 amino acids. CDR3: CASSSQSGSSYEQYF. Written as DNA, the CDR3 is TGTGCCAGCAGCTCCCAAAGCGGGAGCTCCTACGAGCAGTACTTC. Looking up the rest from reference TRBV7-2 and TRBJ2-7 gives the full variable domain: GAGVSQSPSNKVTEKGKDVELRCDPISGHTALYWYRQSLGQGLEFLIYFQGNSAPDKSGLPSDRFSAERTGGSVSTLTIQRTQQEDSAVYLCASSSQSGSSYEQYFGPGTRLTVT.

This clone was found a few times. CDR3 sequence: CASRTSRGADTQYF. The CDR3 coding sequence is TGTGCCAGCAGGACCTCGAGGGGGGCAGATACGCAGTATTTT. V usage is TRBV28 and J usage is TRBJ2-3, with D possibly called TRBD1 or TRBD2 (6 bases each). Germline assignment: CDR1 MDHEN and CDR2 SYDVKM. V was shortened by 6 bases and J by 4 bases, with 14 bases between the two germline ends. This CDR3 region has 14 residues.

This clone was detected only once. The chain has TRBV7-2 and TRBJ1-1; no clear D. There are 14 residues in the CDR3. V was cut by 0 bases and J by 3 bases, with 8 bases left in between. The V gene's germline CDR1 is SGHTA and CDR2 FQGNSA. CDR3 DNA: TGTGCCAGCAGCTTAGCATCGGGGTACACTGAAGCTTTCTTT. This gives the protein CASSLASGYTEAFF.

This chain connects TRBV4-1 to TRBJ2-5, with 7 positions matching TRBD2. Germline trimming cut 4 bases from V and 3 bases from J; bases unmatched to any gene: 5. CDR1 and CDR2 (germline): MGHRA, YSYEKL. This CDR3 comprises 14 residues. CDR3 loop: CASSREGLEETQYF. CDR3 nucleotides: TGCGCCAGCAGCCGGGAGGGGCTCGAAGAGACCCAGTACTTC.

V gene TRBV6-6 combines with J gene TRBJ1-4; D remains ambiguous. Between the trimmed V and J ends, which lost 0 bases and 7 bases, there was a span of 3 bases. The germline V gene has CDR1 MNHNY and CDR2 SVGAGI (reference sequence). This CDR3 is built from 12 residues. The DNA for the CDR3 is TGTGCCAGCAGTTACTCGAGTGAAAAACTGTTTTTT. Translation: CASSYSSEKLFF.

In its sample, this clone was seen many times. This chain joins TRBV2 and TRBJ2-7; 9 bases are a match to TRBD1. This CDR3 contains 13 residues. V lost 8 bases to trimming and J lost 3 bases; unmatched junction nucleotides: 5. Germline V gene data show CDR1 as SNHLY and CDR2 as FYNNEI. This CDR3 is CASGGTGYYEQYF. Here the CDR3 DNA reads TGTGCCAGCGGGGGGACAGGGTACTACGAGCAGTACTTC.

This clone occurred a few times. The chain recombines TRBV19 with TRBJ2-2, with D uncertain. V was trimmed by 3 bases and J by 7 bases, leaving 15 bases between them. The CDR3 sequence is 15 residues long. CDR1 LNHDA and CDR2 SQIVND come from the germline V gene (reference sequence). DNA for the CDR3: TGTGCCAGTAGTATTAACCTAGGCGGTAACGGGGAGCTGTTTTTT. Translating it yields CASSINLGGNGELFF.

The V and J genes are TRBV5-5 and TRBJ2-1; 11 nucleotides line up with TRBD2. Germline assignment: CDR1 SGHKS and CDR2 YYEKEE (reference sequence). This CDR3 has 16 amino acids. Losses at the gene ends were 3 bases for V and 7 bases for J; bases not matched to a gene: 9. The CDR3 spells CASSSTIAGGPNEQFF. The CDR3 DNA sequence: TGTGCCAGCAGCTCCACTATAGCGGGAGGGCCTAATGAGCAGTTCTTC.

The genes are TRBV2 and TRBJ2-1, with D possibly being TRBD2 (6 bases). V was clipped by 6 bases and J by 0 bases, with 18 bases between them. The CDR3 loop spans 17 amino acids. Looked up from germline, CDR1 is SNHLY and CDR2 is FYNNEI. CDR3 nucleotide sequence: TGTGCCAGCAGCCGTCCCGGGACTGGTAGCTCCTACAATGAGCAGTTCTTC. It specifies CASSRPGTGSSYNEQFF.

This clone has only a few counts. The chain recombines TRBV3-1 (or the pseudogene TRBV3-2) with TRBJ2-7; 7 bases map to TRBD2. V was pared by 4 bases and J by 6 bases, with 6 bases of the junction left unmatched. This CDR3 is 13 amino acids long. Germline CDR1 reads LGHDT; CDR2 reads YNNKEL (reference sequence). The CDR3 sequence: CASSLGEGFEQYF. The CDR3 bases are TGTGCCAGCAGCCTAGGGGAGGGGTTCGAGCAGTACTTC.

The rearrangement joins TRBV5-8 to TRBJ1-2; 7 positions match TRBD1. In germline, CDR1 is SGHTS, CDR2 YDEGEE. V was pared by 4 bases and J by 4 bases, with 7 bases of the junction left unmatched. CDR3 length: 14 amino acids. CDR3 in amino acids: CASSRDRGGYGYTF. The CDR3 nucleotides are TGTGCCAGCAGCCGGGACAGAGGAGGCTATGGCTACACCTTC.

The V and J genes are TRBV6-8 and TRBJ1-1; tentative D call: TRBD1 (5 bases). Deletions cut 4 bases from V and 8 bases from J, with 17 bases between. The germline V gene has CDR1 MNHGY and CDR2 SAAAGT. CDR3 size: 14 residues. CDR3 DNA sequence: TGTGCCAGCAGTTGGGGGAGGAGGGAAAACGAAGCTTTCTTT. Amino acids: CASSWGRRENEAFF.